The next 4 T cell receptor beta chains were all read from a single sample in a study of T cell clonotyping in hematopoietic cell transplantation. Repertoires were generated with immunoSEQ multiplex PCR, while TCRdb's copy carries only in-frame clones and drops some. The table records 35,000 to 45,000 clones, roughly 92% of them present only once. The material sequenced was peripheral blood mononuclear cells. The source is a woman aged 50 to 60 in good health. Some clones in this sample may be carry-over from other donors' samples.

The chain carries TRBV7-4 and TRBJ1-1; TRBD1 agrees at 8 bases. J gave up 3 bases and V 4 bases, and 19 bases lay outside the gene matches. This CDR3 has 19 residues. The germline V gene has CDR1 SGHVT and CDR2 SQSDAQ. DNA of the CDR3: TGTGCCAGCAGCTGCCCGGGACAGGTCCCCTTACGGGGAGACACTGAAGCTTTCTTT. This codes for CASSCPGQVPLRGDTEAFF.

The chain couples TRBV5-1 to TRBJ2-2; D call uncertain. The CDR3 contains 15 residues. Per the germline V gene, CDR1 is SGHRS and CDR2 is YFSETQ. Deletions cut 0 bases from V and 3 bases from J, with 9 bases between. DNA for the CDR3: TGCGCCAGCAGCTTGGCGGTCGGCTACACCGGGGAGCTGTTTTTT. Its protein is CASSLAVGYTGELFF.

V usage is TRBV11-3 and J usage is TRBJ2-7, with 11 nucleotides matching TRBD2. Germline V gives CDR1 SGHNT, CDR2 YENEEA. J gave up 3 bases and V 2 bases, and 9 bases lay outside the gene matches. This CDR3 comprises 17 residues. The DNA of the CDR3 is TGTGCCAGCAGCTTAAGGAGCCTAGCGGGGGGCCTCTACGAGCAGTACTTC. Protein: CASSLRSLAGGLYEQYF.

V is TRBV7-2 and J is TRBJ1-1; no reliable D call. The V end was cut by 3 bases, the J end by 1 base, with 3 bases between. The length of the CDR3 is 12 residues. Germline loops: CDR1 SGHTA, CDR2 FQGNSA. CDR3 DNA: TGTGCCAGCAGCTTCCCGAACACTGAAGCTTTCTTT. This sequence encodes CASSFPNTEAFF.